A single sample is the source of the 22 T cell receptor beta chains below, sequenced in a study of T cell responses to AZD1222 COVID-19 vaccine (dated by TCRdb to the early 2020s). The sample's time point label is to be understood as: about 28 days (+/-7) after the second vaccine dose. Library generation was performed with the immunoSEQ multiplex PCR assay. The clones in this table, taken by TCRdb from immuneACCESS, are in-frame only. Not every clone is retained; where verified, under half of the shortfall comes from an unresolved V gene, and the cause of the rest is unknown. The sample table shows approximately 130,000 clones, and approximately 86% are seen once. Clones ranked in the top ten supply under 6% of the sample. The source material was peripheral blood, sampled 28 days after the second AZD1222 dose. These receptors all stem from an adult who received the AZD1222 COVID-19 vaccine.

The rearrangement uses TRBV3-1 (or the pseudogene TRBV3-2) and TRBJ1-2; TRBD1 matches 8 bases. Germline V gene sequence: CDR1 LGHDT, CDR2 YNNKEL (reference sequence). The CDR3 is 15 amino acids. The junction had 9 bases not matched to a gene; V was cut back by 1 base and J by 8 bases. This CDR3 is CASSQVRQGAWGYTF. The CDR3 nucleotides read TGTGCCAGCAGCCAAGTTCGCCAGGGGGCTTGGGGCTACACCTTC.

The CDR3 is CASPDRVDGYTF. The CDR3, as DNA: TGTGCCAGCCCGGACAGGGTGGATGGCTACACCTTC. The chain joins TRBV2 to TRBJ1-2; 8 bases agree with TRBD1. The germline V gene encodes CDR1 SNHLY and CDR2 FYNNEI. After removal of 8 bases from V and 6 bases from J, the junction contained 5 bases not matched to a gene. The CDR3 loop spans 12 amino acids. Full variable domain (rest looked up from reference TRBV2 and TRBJ1-2): EPEVTQTPSHQVTQMGQEVILRCVPISNHLYFYWYRQILGQKVEFLVSFYNNEISEKSEIFDDQFSVERPDGSNFTLKIRSTKLEDSAMYFCASPDRVDGYTFGSGTRLTVV.

This chain connects TRBV29-1 to TRBJ2-1, with 7 bases identical to TRBD2. The CDR3 length is 15 residues. Germline V gene data show CDR1 as SQVTM and CDR2 as ANQGSEA. V dropped 6 bases and J dropped 1; count of bases not matched to a gene: 9. Here the CDR3 reads CSVMSGTDSYNEQFF. As DNA, the CDR3 is TGCAGCGTCATGAGCGGGACTGATTCCTACAATGAGCAGTTCTTC.

This chain joins TRBV5-1 and TRBJ2-3, with D possibly matching TRBD2 (5 bases). The V end lost 3 bases, the J end lost 2 bases, and 10 bases lay between the germline ends. This CDR3 comprises 14 residues. The germline CDR1 and CDR2 sequences are SGHRS and YFSETQ. CDR3 DNA: TGCGCCAGCAGCTACGACCGGGACACAGATACGCAGTATTTT. It yields the protein CASSYDRDTDTQYF.

The chain employs TRBV9 and TRBJ2-1; D is possibly TRBD1 (5 bases). This CDR3 has 20 amino acids. V was cut by 0 bases and J by 2 bases, with 24 bases left in between. Germline assignment: CDR1 SGDLS and CDR2 YYNGEE. The CDR3 DNA follows: TGTGCCAGCAGCGTAGACCCCGTTGGCAGGGTAGTTAAGACCTACAATGAGCAGTTCTTC. Its protein product is CASSVDPVGRVVKTYNEQFF.

The chain joins TRBV27 to TRBJ1-2; TRBD1 is a possible D gene (6 bases). The germline V gene encodes CDR1 MNHEY and CDR2 SMNVEV (reference sequence). V was trimmed by 7 bases and J by 2 bases, leaving 17 bases between them. The CDR3 has 15 amino acids. The CDR3 loop reads CASKPLDSSNYGYTF. As DNA, the CDR3 is TGTGCCAGCAAACCCCTGGACAGCTCGAACTATGGCTACACCTTC.

V is TRBV5-8 and J is TRBJ2-7; unclear D gene. The CDR3 covers 11 residues. CDR1 and CDR2 from the germline V gene are SGHTS and YDEGEE. Between the trimmed V and J ends, which lost 4 bases and 6 bases, there was a span of 8 bases. The CDR3 DNA follows: TGTGCCAGCAGCGGTCCTAGCGAGCAGTACTTC. Its protein is CASSGPSEQYF.

This clone is medium-sized by share. At one of its ends the junction is not consistent with the germline gene, which may arise from a read error. This sequence joins TRBV4-2 and TRBJ2-2, with 8 bases identical to TRBD2. This CDR3 has 16 residues. Germline-derived CDR1 and CDR2 are LGHNA and YNFKEQ. The DNA of the CDR3 is TGTGCCACCAGCCAAGACCGGGGGGGGTTGTCCGGGGAGCTGTTTTTT. This translates into CATSQDRGGLSGELFF.

This clone was seen just once. The gene calls are TRBV2 and TRBJ2-7; no definite D call. The CDR3 has 15 amino acids. Germline lookup yields CDR1 SNHLY and CDR2 FYNNEI. V was shortened by 6 bases and J by 3 bases, with 18 bases between the two germline ends. The CDR3 DNA reads as TGTGCCAGCAGCCTCGACAAGGGTTCATACTACGAGCAGTACTTC. This codes for CASSLDKGSYYEQYF. The variable domain in full, with the rest retrieved from reference TRBV2 and TRBJ2-7, is EPEVTQTPSHQVTQMGQEVILRCVPISNHLYFYWYRQILGQKVEFLVSFYNNEISEKSEIFDDQFSVERPDGSNFTLKIRSTKLEDSAMYFCASSLDKGSYYEQYFGPGTRLTVT.

The chain employs TRBV2 and TRBJ1-3, with 7 bases identical to TRBD1. Germline V gene data show CDR1 as SNHLY and CDR2 as FYNNEI. With V trimmed by 2 bases and J by 8 bases, 12 bases remained unmatched. CDR3 length equals 16 residues. The CDR3 loop reads CASSELKQGKGDTIYF. CDR3 coding DNA: TGTGCCAGCAGTGAACTAAAACAGGGGAAGGGGGACACCATATATTTT.

The chain recombines TRBV3-1 (or the pseudogene TRBV3-2) with TRBJ1-1; D might be TRBD1 (5 bases). There are 17 residues in the CDR3. Germline loops: CDR1 LGHDT, CDR2 YNNKEL (reference sequence). The ends were cut back, 1 base at V and 3 bases at J, with 18 bases in the middle. The CDR3 reads CASSQVGWGRDDTEAFF. In DNA form, the CDR3 reads TGTGCCAGCAGCCAAGTGGGGTGGGGACGGGACGACACTGAAGCTTTCTTT.

In regard to this clone: One end of the junction varies from germline; a read error may be responsible. The rearrangement links TRBV7-2 to TRBJ2-2; TRBD2 might be the D (7 bases). The germline V gene encodes CDR1 SGHTA and CDR2 FQGNSA. The CDR3 sequence is 15 residues long. CDR3 DNA sequence: TGTGCCAGCAGCCTAGGGGGGGCGAATACCGGGGAGCTGTTTTTT. Amino acid sequence: CASSLGGANTGELFF.

The V and J genes are TRBV27 and TRBJ2-7; no reliable D call. V lost 3 bases and J lost 6, with 12 bases in between. The CDR3 loop spans 13 amino acids. Germline-derived CDR1 and CDR2 are MNHEY and SMNVEV (reference sequence). DNA for the CDR3: TGTGCCAGCAGTTTTGGCAGATCCAGCGAGCAGTACTTC. It yields the protein CASSFGRSSEQYF.

The rearrangement joins TRBV21-1 to TRBJ1-2; the D call in the table, TRBD1, was not verified against the DNA. TRBV21-1 is tagged as a pseudogene. The CDR3 is 15 amino acids. CDR3 sequence: CASSQVTSRNYGYTF. DNA for the CDR3: TGTGCCAGCAGCCAGGTAACAAGTCGAAACTATGGCTACACCTTC.

This chain links TRBV28 with TRBJ2-7, with TRBD2 identical over 10 bases. This CDR3 comprises 15 residues. V shed 2 bases, J shed 4 bases, and the junction held 5 bases outside the gene matches. Germline CDR1 and CDR2: MDHEN and SYDVKM. CDR3 bases: TGTGCCAGCAGTTTAGTAGTAGCGGGAGGATACGAGCAGTACTTC. It yields the protein CASSLVVAGGYEQYF.

The rearrangement joins TRBV5-1 to TRBJ1-1; 10 bases agree with TRBD1. J gave up 3 bases and V 5 bases, and 7 bases lay outside the gene matches. The length of the CDR3 is 15 residues. CDR1 is SGHRS and CDR2 is YFSETQ in the germline V gene. The CDR3 sequence: CASRTGGGGDTEAFF. Here the CDR3 DNA reads TGCGCCAGCAGGACAGGGGGCGGAGGGGACACTGAAGCTTTCTTT.

The chain is built from TRBV2 and TRBJ2-1, with D possibly TRBD1 on 5 matching bases. The CDR3 consists of 14 residues. CDR1 is SNHLY, CDR2 FYNNEI, per germline. The germline V and J ends were trimmed by 8 bases and 7 bases, with 18 bases remaining between them. CDR3 region: CASPLGWGRNEQFF. In nucleotides, the CDR3 is TGTGCCAGCCCCCTCGGTTGGGGCCGGAATGAGCAGTTCTTC.

This chain joins TRBV7-2 and TRBJ1-2; no clear D gene. Trimming shortened V by 5 bases and J by 0 bases, and 16 bases separated the two germline ends. The germline V gene has CDR1 SGHTA and CDR2 FQGNSA. CDR3 length: 16 residues. The CDR3 DNA follows: TGTGCCAGCAGCAAAAGGGCAGATAAGACTAACTATGGCTACACCTTC. Translating gives CASSKRADKTNYGYTF.

The rearrangement uses TRBV14 and TRBJ2-1; a weak D match, TRBD2 (6 bases). This CDR3 has 15 amino acids. Germline V CDR1 and CDR2: SGHDN, FVKESK. The ends were cut back, 2 bases at V and 7 bases at J, with 15 bases in the middle. The chain's CDR3 is CASSQRWGGGNEQFF. CDR3 nucleotides: TGTGCCAGCAGCCAACGGTGGGGAGGCGGGAATGAGCAGTTCTTC.

The V gene is TRBV19, the J gene TRBJ1-1; D possibly corresponds to TRBD1 (6 bases). V was clipped by 7 bases and J by 10 bases, with 16 bases between them. This CDR3 spans 12 amino acids. Germline V CDR1 and CDR2: LNHDA, SQIVND (reference sequence). This CDR3 is CASTDPNRVAFF. Written as DNA, the CDR3 is TGTGCCAGTACCGACCCAAACAGGGTAGCTTTCTTT.

The chain links TRBV12-3 or TRBV12-4 to TRBJ2-2, with no clear D. Trimming removed 2 bases from V and 8 bases from J, with 9 bases in between. The CDR3 has 13 amino acids. CDR3 nucleotides: TGTGCCAGCAGTTTACGGGTTCTAGGGGAGCTGTTTTTT. This codes for CASSLRVLGELFF.

This clone came up once. The chain combines TRBV5-1 with TRBJ2-1, with 12 positions matching TRBD2. After removal of 4 bases from V and 1 base from J, the junction contained 12 bases not matched to a gene. Germline CDR1 SGHRS, CDR2 YFSETQ. This CDR3 spans 19 amino acids. The CDR3 coding sequence is TGCGCCAGCAGCCGGCCCGCTAGCGGGAGGGCCTGGTCCTACAATGAGCAGTTCTTC. Encoded protein: CASSRPASGRAWSYNEQFF.